A selection of T cell receptor beta chains follows, all from one sample in a study of T-cell reconstitution after alpha-beta-depleted transplantation in children. One entry per CDR3 protein, called by TCRdb with MiXCR from the PCR reads. The sample lists 200,000 or so distinct CDR3 sequences, 5% to 7.5% occurring once. The source was PBMCs, collected before TCRalphabeta/CD19-depleted stem cell transplant. Every receptor here comes from a girl less than two years old with combined immunodeficiency, due to receive a stem cell transplant. The CDR3 runs from the conserved cysteine through the conserved F or W. D genes are given only for firm matches. Clone size is not always given. Where it is, it says once, few, many or a class for expanded clones.

clone_size: NA; j_call: TRBJ1-1; d_call: NA; v_call: TRBV4-1; cdr3_aa: CASSLDQGPRWNTEAFF; cdr3_nt: TGCGCCAGCAGCCTCGACCAGGGCCCGAGGTGGAACACTGAAGCTTTCTTT
clone_size: many; j_call: TRBJ2-1; d_call: TRBD1; v_call: TRBV29-1; cdr3_aa: CSAGQGNPAAFF; cdr3_nt: TGCAGCGCCGGACAGGGGAACCCGGCGGCGTTCTTC
clone_size: many; j_call: TRBJ2-5; d_call: NA; v_call: TRBV12-3/TRBV12-4; cdr3_aa: CASSLSPGLETQYF; cdr3_nt: TGTGCCAGCAGTTTAAGTCCAGGGTTAGAGACCCAGTACTTC
clone_size: many; j_call: TRBJ2-3; d_call: TRBD2; v_call: TRBV4-1; cdr3_aa: CASSQEGNPGTSGRWTDTQYF; cdr3_nt: TGCGCCAGCAGCCAAGAAGGGAACCCCGGGACTAGCGGGAGGTGGACAGATACGCAGTATTTT
clone_size: many; j_call: TRBJ2-7; d_call: NA; v_call: TRBV20-1; cdr3_aa: CSARIVGQFYEQYF; cdr3_nt: TGCAGTGCTAGGATTGTAGGACAATTCTACGAGCAGTACTTC
clone_size: many; j_call: TRBJ2-1; d_call: NA; v_call: TRBV20-1; cdr3_aa: CSARVLYNEQFF; cdr3_nt: TGCAGTGCTAGAGTTTTGTACAATGAGCAGTTCTTC
clone_size: many; j_call: TRBJ2-7; d_call: NA; v_call: TRBV7-9; cdr3_aa: CASGRGDEQYF; cdr3_nt: TGTGCCAGCGGGCGGGGAGACGAGCAGTACTTC
clone_size: many; j_call: TRBJ2-7; d_call: TRBD1; v_call: TRBV6-1; cdr3_aa: CASRERTGAYEQYF; cdr3_nt: TGTGCCAGCAGGGAGAGGACAGGGGCCTACGAGCAGTACTTC
clone_size: few; j_call: TRBJ1-2; d_call: NA; v_call: TRBV12-5; cdr3_aa: CASGLAGGNGYTF; cdr3_nt: TGTGCTAGTGGTCTCGCCGGGGGAAATGGCTACACCTTC
clone_size: many; j_call: TRBJ2-2; d_call: NA; v_call: TRBV5-1; cdr3_aa: CASSLSGYAGELFF; cdr3_nt: TGCGCCAGCAGCTTGTCAGGCTATGCCGGGGAGCTGTTTTTT